This TCR beta chain was retrieved from a study of blood T cell repertoires in COVID-19 (dated by TCRdb to between 2020 and 2021). Looking at the study overall: The collaborator samples originated in the United States, Italy and Spain and spanned the acute and convalescent phases of COVID-19. Where available, HLA class I and class II types were obtained from metadata supplied by the sample provider rather than from assay-based typing. Subjects who had been exposed to COVID-19, were actively infected with it, or had recovered from it provided the deeply sampled blood TCRbeta repertoires that made up the dataset. A de-identified subject ID, COVID-19 status, age in years and sex were almost always included in the sample metadata. The repertoires were made available in a free public database intended to serve as a resource for research on the immune response to SARS-CoV-2. The material from the prospective study consisted of cDNA or gDNA derived from T cells, B-cell-depleted T cells, or PBMCs. The samples were drawn from two sources: the first 160 participants of the ongoing ImmuneRACE study, and some 1,300 subjects contributed by 6 global collaborators. The study at large found these results: The quantity of clinical and demographic metadata differed by source and by participant and was supplied without curation.

The immunoSEQ Assay, a bias-controlled multiplex PCR, was used to amplify TCRbeta CDR3 regions from genomic DNA. As for the original processing: Within the assay, amplification of reference gene primers was used to estimate how many nucleated cells each sample contained. To quantify the absolute abundance of each unique TCRbeta CDR3 rearrangement, sequence reads were collapsed and filtered. For each sample, productive Simpson clonality was calculated as the square root of Simpson's diversity index across productive rearrangements. The table comes from immuneACCESS by way of TCRdb, which keeps in-frame sequences with V and J called. Part of the clones is missing from these tables; in studies checked, under half for an unresolved V gene and the rest for unknown reasons. The DNA gave D and trimming, while V, J and clone size come from that table. This sample gives tens of thousands of clones in total; more than 70% of them show up just once. Together, the top ten hold 14% of the sample.

With regard to this clone: No cognate antigen has been identified for it. No base qualities exist here, and no much larger clone lies one base off it.

The CDR3 spans 16 residues, from the cysteine through the phenylalanine. The sequence is cut down to CDR3 DNA, 48 bases in frame from base 1. V is cut back by 4 bases and J by 4 bases, with 11 bases in the junction unmatched. CDR1 and CDR2 are read off the germline V gene as SGHRS and YFSETQ. Collaborating institutions collected whole blood in K2EDTA tubes following their own protocols. For TCRbeta analysis, collaborators shipped samples as frozen whole blood, isolated PBMCs, or DNA extracted from either of those sample types. The receptor was isolated from a woman in her seventies with acute or convalescent COVID-19. The rearranged segments are TRBV5-1 and TRBJ1-2, and TRBD1 aligns with 9 junction nucleotides. The sequenced sample consisted of peripheral blood. The CDR3 region has the sequence CASSDSPGQGAYGYTF. The DNA sequence is TGCGCCAGCAGCGACTCCCCGGGACAGGGCGCCTATGGCTACACCTTC.